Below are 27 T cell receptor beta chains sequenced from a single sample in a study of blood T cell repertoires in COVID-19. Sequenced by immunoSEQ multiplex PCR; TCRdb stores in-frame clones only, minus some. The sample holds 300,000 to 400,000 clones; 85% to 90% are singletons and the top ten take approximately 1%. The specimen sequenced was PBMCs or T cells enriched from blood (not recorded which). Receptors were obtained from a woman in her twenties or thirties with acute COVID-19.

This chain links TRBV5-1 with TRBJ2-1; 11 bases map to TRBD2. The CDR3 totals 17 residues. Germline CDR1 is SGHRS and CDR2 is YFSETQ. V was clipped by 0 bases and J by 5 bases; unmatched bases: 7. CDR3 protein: CASSLGPGLAANNEQFF. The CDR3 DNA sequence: TGCGCCAGCAGCTTGGGGCCGGGACTAGCGGCCAACAATGAGCAGTTCTTC. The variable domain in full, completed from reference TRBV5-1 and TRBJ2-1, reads KAGVTQTPRYLIKTRGQQVTLSCSPISGHRSVSWYQQTPGQGLQFLFEYFSETQRNKGNFPGRFSGRQFSNSRSEMNVSTLELGDSALYLCASSLGPGLAANNEQFFGPGTRLTVL.

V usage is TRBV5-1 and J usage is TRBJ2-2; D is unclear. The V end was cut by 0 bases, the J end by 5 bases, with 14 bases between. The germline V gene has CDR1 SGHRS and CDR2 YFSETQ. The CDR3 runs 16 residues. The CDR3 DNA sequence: TGCGCCAGCAGCTTGGATGGCTCCTCCCCGACCGGGGAGCTGTTTTTT. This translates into CASSLDGSSPTGELFF.

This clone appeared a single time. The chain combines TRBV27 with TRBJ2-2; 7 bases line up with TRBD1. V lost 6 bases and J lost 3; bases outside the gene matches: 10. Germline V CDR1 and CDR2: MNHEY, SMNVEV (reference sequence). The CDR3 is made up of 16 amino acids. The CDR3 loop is CASSLRTGKDTGELFF. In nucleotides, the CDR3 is TGTGCCAGCAGCCTTAGGACAGGAAAGGACACCGGGGAGCTGTTTTTT.

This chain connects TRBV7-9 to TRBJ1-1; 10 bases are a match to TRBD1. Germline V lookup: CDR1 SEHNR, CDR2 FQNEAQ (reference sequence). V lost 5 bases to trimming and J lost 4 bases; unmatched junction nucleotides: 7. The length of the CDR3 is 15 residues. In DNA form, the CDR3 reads TGTGCCAGCAGCCCCGGACAGGGGGGGTCCACTGAAGCTTTCTTT. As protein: CASSPGQGGSTEAFF. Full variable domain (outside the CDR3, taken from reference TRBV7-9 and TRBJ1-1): DTGVSQNPRHKITKRGQNVTFRCDPISEHNRLYWYRQTLGQGPEFLTYFQNEAQLEKSRLLSDRFSAERPKGSFSTLEIQRTEQGDSAMYLCASSPGQGGSTEAFFGQGTRLTVV.

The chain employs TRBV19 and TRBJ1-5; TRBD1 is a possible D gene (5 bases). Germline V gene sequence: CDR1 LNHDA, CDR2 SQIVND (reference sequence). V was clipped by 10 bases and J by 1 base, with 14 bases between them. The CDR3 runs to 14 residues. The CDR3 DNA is TGTGCCACGAAAACGGGGGACAGCAATCAGCCCCAGCATTTT. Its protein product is CATKTGDSNQPQHF.

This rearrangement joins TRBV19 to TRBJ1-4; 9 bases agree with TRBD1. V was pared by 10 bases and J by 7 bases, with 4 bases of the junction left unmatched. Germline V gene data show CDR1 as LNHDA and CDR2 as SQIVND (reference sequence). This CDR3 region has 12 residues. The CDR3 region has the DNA TGTGCCACCGGGACAGGGTCTGAAAAACTGTTTTTT. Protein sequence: CATGTGSEKLFF.

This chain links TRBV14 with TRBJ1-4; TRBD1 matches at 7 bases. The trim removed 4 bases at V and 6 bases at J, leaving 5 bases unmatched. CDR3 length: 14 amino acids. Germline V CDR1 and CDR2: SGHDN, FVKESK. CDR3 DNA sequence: TGTGCCAGCAGCCCCCAGGGGGTTGATGAAAAACTGTTTTTT. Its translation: CASSPQGVDEKLFF.

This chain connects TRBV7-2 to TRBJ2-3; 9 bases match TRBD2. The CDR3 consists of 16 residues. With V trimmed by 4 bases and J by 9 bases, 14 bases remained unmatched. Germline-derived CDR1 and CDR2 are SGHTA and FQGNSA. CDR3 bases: TGTGCCAGCAGCTCCAACGCGGGGGGGCTTGGGAGAACGCAGTATTTT. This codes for CASSSNAGGLGRTQYF.

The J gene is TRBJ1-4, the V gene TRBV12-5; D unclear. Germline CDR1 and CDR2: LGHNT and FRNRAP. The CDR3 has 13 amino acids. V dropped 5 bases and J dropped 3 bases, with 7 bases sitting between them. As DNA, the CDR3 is TGTGCTAGTGGTCTCCCCCCTAATGAAAAACTGTTTTTT. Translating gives CASGLPPNEKLFF.

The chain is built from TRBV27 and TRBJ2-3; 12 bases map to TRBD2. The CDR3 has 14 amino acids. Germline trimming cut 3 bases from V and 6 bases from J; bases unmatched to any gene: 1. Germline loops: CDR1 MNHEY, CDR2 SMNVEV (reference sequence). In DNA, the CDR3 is TGTGCCAGCAGTTTCACTAGCGGGGGGGATACGCAGTATTTT. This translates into CASSFTSGGDTQYF.

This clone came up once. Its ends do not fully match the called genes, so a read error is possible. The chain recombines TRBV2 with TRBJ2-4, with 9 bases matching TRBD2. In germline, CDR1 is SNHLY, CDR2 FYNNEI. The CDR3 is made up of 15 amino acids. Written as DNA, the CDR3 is TGTGCCAGCGGTGAGCGGGGGGTCTTCAAAAACATTCAGTACTTC. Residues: CASGERGVFKNIQYF. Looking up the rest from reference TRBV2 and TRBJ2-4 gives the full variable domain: EPEVTQTPSHQVTQMGQEVILRCVPISNHLYFYWYRQILGQKVEFLVSFYNNEISEKSEIFDDQFSVERPDGSNFTLKIRSTKLEDSAMYFCASGERGVFKNIQYFGAGTRLSVL.

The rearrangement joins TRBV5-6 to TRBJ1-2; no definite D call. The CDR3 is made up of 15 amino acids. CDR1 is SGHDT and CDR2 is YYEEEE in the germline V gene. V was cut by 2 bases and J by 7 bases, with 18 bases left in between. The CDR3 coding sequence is TGTGCCAGCAGCTTACGAGGGCCCCAGGACGGTGGCTACACCTTC. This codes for CASSLRGPQDGGYTF.

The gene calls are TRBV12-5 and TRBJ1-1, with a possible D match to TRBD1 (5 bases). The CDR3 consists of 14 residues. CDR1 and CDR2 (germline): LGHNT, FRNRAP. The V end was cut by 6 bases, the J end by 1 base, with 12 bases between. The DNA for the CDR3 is TGTGCTAGTGGACAAGAACAGGCGAACACTGAAGCTTTCTTT. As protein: CASGQEQANTEAFF. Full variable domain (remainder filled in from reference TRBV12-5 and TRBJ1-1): DARVTQTPRHKVTEMGQEVTMRCQPILGHNTVFWYRQTMMQGLELLAYFRNRAPLDDSGMPKDRFSAEMPDATLATLKIQPSEPRDSAVYFCASGQEQANTEAFFGQGTRLTVV.

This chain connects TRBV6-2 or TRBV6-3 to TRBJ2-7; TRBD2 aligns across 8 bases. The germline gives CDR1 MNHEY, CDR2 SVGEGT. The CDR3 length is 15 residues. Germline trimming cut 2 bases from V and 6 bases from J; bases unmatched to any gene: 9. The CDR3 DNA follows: TGTGCCAGCAGTTACCCGGGACTAGTTCTACGCGAGCAGTACTTC. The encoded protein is CASSYPGLVLREQYF.

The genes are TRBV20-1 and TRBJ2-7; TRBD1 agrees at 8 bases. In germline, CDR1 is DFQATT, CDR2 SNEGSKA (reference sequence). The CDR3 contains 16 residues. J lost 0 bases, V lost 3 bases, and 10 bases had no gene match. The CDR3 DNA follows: TGCAGTGCTAGTGCCTCAGGACAGGGAAACTCCTACGAGCAGTACTTC. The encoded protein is CSASASGQGNSYEQYF.

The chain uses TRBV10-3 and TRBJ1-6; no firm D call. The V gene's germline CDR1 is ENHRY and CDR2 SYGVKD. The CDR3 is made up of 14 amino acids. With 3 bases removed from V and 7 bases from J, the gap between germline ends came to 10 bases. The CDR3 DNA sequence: TGTGCCATCAGTGACGGAGTACCGAATTCACCCCTCCACTTT. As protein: CAISDGVPNSPLHF.

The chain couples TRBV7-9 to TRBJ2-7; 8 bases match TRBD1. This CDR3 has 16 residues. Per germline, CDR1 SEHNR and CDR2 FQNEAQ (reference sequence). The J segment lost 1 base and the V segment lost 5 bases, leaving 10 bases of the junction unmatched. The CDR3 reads CASSITRTGGSYEQYF. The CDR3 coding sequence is TGTGCCAGCAGCATAACCCGAACAGGGGGATCCTACGAGCAGTACTTC.

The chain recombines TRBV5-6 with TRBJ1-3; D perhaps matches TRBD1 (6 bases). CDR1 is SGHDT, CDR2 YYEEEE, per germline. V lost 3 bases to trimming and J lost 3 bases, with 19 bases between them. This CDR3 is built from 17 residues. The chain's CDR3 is CASSSLDSPGLGNTIYF. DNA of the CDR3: TGTGCCAGCAGCTCCCTGGACAGCCCTGGACTTGGAAACACCATATATTTT.

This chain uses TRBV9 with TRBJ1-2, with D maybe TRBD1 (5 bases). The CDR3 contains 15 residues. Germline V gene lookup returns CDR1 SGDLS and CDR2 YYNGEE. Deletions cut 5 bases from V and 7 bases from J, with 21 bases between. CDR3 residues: CASRGIRVDTGGYTF. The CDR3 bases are TGTGCCAGCAGAGGCATACGAGTGGACACGGGTGGCTACACCTTC.

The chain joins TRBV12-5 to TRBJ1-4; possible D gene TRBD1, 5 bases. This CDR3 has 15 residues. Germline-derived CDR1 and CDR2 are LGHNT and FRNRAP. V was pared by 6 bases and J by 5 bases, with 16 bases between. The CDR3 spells CASGAARTPNEKLFF. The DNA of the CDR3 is TGTGCTAGTGGGGCCGCCAGGACACCGAATGAAAAACTGTTTTTT. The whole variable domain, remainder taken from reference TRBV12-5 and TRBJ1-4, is DARVTQTPRHKVTEMGQEVTMRCQPILGHNTVFWYRQTMMQGLELLAYFRNRAPLDDSGMPKDRFSAEMPDATLATLKIQPSEPRDSAVYFCASGAARTPNEKLFFGSGTQLSVL.

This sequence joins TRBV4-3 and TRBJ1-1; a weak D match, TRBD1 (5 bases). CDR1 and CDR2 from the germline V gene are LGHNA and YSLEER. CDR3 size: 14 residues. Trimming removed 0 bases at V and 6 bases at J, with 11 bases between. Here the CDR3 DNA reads TGCGCCAGCAGCCAAGATGAGGGGAGGGCTGAAGCTTTCTTT. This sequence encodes CASSQDEGRAEAFF.

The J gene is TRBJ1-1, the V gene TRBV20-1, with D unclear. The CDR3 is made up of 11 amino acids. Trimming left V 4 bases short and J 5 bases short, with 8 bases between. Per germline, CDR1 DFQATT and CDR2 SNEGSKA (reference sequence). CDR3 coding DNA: TGCAGTGCTATTCCGGGGACTGAAGCTTTCTTT. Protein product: CSAIPGTEAFF.

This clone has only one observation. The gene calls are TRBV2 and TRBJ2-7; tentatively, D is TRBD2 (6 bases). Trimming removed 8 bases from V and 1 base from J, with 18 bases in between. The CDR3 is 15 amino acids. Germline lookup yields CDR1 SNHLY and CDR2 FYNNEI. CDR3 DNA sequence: TGTGCCAGCCAACGGACGTGGAGGGTGTCCTACGAGCAGTACTTC. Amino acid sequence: CASQRTWRVSYEQYF. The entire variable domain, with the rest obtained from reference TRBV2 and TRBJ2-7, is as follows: EPEVTQTPSHQVTQMGQEVILRCVPISNHLYFYWYRQILGQKVEFLVSFYNNEISEKSEIFDDQFSVERPDGSNFTLKIRSTKLEDSAMYFCASQRTWRVSYEQYFGPGTRLTVT.

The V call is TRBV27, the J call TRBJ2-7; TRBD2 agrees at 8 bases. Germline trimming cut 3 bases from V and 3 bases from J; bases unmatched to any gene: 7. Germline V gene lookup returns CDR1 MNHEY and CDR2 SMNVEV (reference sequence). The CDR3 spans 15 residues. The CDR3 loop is CASSFTSGPSYEQYF. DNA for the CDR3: TGTGCCAGCAGTTTCACTAGCGGTCCCAGCTACGAGCAGTACTTC.

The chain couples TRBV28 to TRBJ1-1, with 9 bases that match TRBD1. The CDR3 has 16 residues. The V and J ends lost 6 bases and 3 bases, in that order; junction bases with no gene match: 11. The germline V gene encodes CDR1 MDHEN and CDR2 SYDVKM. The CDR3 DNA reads TGTGCCAGCAGCCGTGACAGGGGGGGTTGGGACACTGAAGCTTTCTTT. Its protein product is CASSRDRGGWDTEAFF. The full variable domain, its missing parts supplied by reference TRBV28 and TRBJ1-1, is DVKVTQSSRYLVKRTGEKVFLECVQDMDHENMFWYRQDPGLGLRLIYFSYDVKMKEKGDIPEGYSVSREKKERFSLILESASTNQTSMYLCASSRDRGGWDTEAFFGQGTRLTVV.

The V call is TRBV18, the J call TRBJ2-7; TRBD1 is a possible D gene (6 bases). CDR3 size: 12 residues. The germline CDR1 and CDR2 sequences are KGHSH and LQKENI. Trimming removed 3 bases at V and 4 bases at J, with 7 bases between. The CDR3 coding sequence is TGTGCCAGCTCACCCGACAGGTACGAGCAGTACTTC. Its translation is CASSPDRYEQYF. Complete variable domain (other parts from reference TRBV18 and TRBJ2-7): NAGVMQNPRHLVRRRGQEARLRCSPMKGHSHVYWYRQLPEEGLKFMVYLQKENIIDESGMPKERFSAEFPKEGPSILRIQQVVRGDSAAYFCASSPDRYEQYFGPGTRLTVT.

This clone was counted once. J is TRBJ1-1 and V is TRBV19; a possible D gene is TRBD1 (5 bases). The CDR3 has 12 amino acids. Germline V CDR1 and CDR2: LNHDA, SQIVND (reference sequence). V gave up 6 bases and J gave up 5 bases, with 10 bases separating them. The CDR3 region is CASRGGETEAFF. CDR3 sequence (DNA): TGTGCCAGTAGGGGAGGGGAAACTGAAGCTTTCTTT.